These 7 T cell receptor beta chains were all obtained from the same sample, sequenced in a study of blood T cell repertoires in COVID-19. The table came from immunoSEQ multiplex PCR; TCRdb's copy has only in-frame clones and leaves some out. The sample yields roughly 220,000 clones, approximately 83% seen once. The sequencing sample was made of PBMCs or T cells enriched from blood (not recorded which). The receptor set was obtained from a woman in her thirties or forties with acute COVID-19.

This clone was observed a single time. The chain carries TRBV28 and TRBJ2-1; weak D call: TRBD2 (5 bases). Germline loops: CDR1 MDHEN, CDR2 SYDVKM. CDR3 length: 11 amino acids. Trimming took 3 bases from V and 8 from J, leaving 5 bases between them. The CDR3 nucleotides read TGTGCCAGCAGTTTGCGGGATGAGCAGTTCTTC. Residues: CASSLRDEQFF.

The chain links TRBV24-1 to TRBJ2-5; TRBD2 might be the D (5 bases). This CDR3 region has 15 residues. Germline lookup yields CDR1 KGHDR and CDR2 SFDVKD. V lost 9 bases and J 2 bases, leaving 18 bases between the germline ends. The CDR3 region has the DNA TGTGCCACCTCGGATAGCGCGCAACCACAAGAGACCCAGTACTTC. Amino acids: CATSDSAQPQETQYF.

This chain connects TRBV7-9 to TRBJ2-5; a weak D match, TRBD2 (6 bases). There are 14 residues in the CDR3. Trimming took 1 base from V and 5 from J, leaving 11 bases between them. Germline CDR1 is SEHNR and CDR2 is FQNEAQ (reference sequence). The CDR3 spells CASSLVGSGETQYF. The CDR3 region has the DNA TGTGCCAGCAGCTTAGTCGGCAGCGGGGAGACCCAGTACTTC. Full variable domain (rest looked up from reference TRBV7-9 and TRBJ2-5): DTGVSQNPRHKITKRGQNVTFRCDPISEHNRLYWYRQTLGQGPEFLTYFQNEAQLEKSRLLSDRFSAERPKGSFSTLEIQRTEQGDSAMYLCASSLVGSGETQYFGPGTRLLVL.

V is TRBV5-1 and J is TRBJ1-2; 9 bases agree with TRBD1. The CDR3 sequence is 13 residues long. The junction had 5 bases not matched to a gene; V was cut back by 4 bases and J by 7 bases. Germline V gives CDR1 SGHRS, CDR2 YFSETQ. CDR3 protein: CASSLGQGRGYTF. CDR3 bases: TGCGCCAGCAGCCTGGGACAGGGTCGTGGCTACACCTTC.

The gene calls are TRBV27 and TRBJ1-5; no clear D. The CDR3 covers 14 residues. The germline V gene has CDR1 MNHEY and CDR2 SMNVEV (reference sequence). The V end was cut by 2 bases, the J end by 1 base, with 6 bases between. CDR3: CASSLGGSNQPQHF. The CDR3 DNA reads TGTGCCAGCAGTTTAGGAGGAAGCAATCAGCCCCAGCATTTT.

The J gene is TRBJ2-1, the V gene TRBV5-1, with TRBD1 matching 9 bases. The CDR3 is 15 residues long. V dropped 0 bases and J dropped 3; count of bases not matched to a gene: 1. Germline lookup yields CDR1 SGHRS and CDR2 YFSETQ. CDR3: CASSLEGQGYNEQFF. Here the CDR3 DNA reads TGCGCCAGCAGCTTGGAGGGACAGGGCTACAATGAGCAGTTCTTC.

This sequence joins TRBV5-1 and TRBJ1-2, with TRBD1 matching over 7 bases. The CDR3 contains 13 residues. CDR1 and CDR2 from the germline V gene are SGHRS and YFSETQ. Trimming cost V 3 bases and J 9 bases; bases outside gene matches: 8. The CDR3 sequence is CASSSGQRDSYTF. For the CDR3, the DNA is TGCGCCAGCAGCTCGGGACAGAGAGACAGCTACACCTTC. The whole variable domain, remainder taken from reference TRBV5-1 and TRBJ1-2, is KAGVTQTPRYLIKTRGQQVTLSCSPISGHRSVSWYQQTPGQGLQFLFEYFSETQRNKGNFPGRFSGRQFSNSRSEMNVSTLELGDSALYLCASSSGQRDSYTFGSGTRLTVV.